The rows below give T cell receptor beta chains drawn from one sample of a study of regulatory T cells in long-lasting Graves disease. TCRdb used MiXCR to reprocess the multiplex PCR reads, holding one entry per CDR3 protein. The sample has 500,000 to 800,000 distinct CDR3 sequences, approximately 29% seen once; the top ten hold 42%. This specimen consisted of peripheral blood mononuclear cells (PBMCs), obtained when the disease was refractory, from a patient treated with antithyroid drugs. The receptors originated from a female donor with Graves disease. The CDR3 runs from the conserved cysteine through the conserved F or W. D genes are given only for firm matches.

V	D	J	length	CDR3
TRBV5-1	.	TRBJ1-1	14	CASSLAGGQGEAFF
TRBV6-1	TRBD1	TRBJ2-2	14	CASEQGTGTGELFF
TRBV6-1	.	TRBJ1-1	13	CASLSRGNTEAFF
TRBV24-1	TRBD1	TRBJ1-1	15	CATSDPGQGHTEAFF
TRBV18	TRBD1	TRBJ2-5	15	CASSPDRGGQETQYF
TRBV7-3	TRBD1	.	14	CASSLTGGNAEAFF
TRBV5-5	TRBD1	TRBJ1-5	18	CASSLGGQGGWSNQPQHF
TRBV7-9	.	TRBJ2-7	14	CASSIDGTSYEQHF
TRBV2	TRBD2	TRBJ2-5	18	CASSEIGAGVEAGETQYF
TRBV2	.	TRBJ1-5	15	CASISRGEPNQPQHF
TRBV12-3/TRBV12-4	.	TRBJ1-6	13	CASSSAYNSPLHF
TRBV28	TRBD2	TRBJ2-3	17	CASSFAASGRAKDTQYF
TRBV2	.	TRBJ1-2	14	CASSELAGSYGYTF
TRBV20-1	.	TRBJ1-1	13	CSARTPANTEAFF
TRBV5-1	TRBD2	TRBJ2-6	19	CASSLASGRKNSGANVLTF
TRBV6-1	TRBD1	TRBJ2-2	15	CASSKTGGRSGELFF
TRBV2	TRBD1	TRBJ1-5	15	CASRITGASNQPQHF
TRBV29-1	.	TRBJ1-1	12	CSVRHSNTEAFF
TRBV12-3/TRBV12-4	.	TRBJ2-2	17	CASSPRSGTPNTGELFF
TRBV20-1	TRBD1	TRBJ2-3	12	CSAGQVTDTQYF
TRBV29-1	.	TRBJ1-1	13	CSVEGGKTGEAFF
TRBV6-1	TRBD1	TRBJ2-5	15	CASSQGTGELETQYF
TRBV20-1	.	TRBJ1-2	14	CSARARPGGYGYTF
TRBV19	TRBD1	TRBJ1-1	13	CASMGQGNTEAFF
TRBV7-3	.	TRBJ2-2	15	CASSLAEGLTGELFF
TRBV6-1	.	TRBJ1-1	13	CASSEILGTEAFF
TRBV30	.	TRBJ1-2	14	CAWAHGAGNYGYTF
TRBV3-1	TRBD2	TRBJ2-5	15	CASSRVYGRVETQYF
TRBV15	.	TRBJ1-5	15	CATSSRRGGNQPQHF
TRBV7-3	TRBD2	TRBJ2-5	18	CASSPRGSLAGGGETQYF
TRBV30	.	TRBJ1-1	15	CAWKPNHYSNTEAFF
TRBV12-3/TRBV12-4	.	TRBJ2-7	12	CASSAIRAEQYF
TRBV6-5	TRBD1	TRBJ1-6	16	CASSSSAGQGRSPLHF
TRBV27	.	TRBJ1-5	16	CASRRLRDHSNQPQHF